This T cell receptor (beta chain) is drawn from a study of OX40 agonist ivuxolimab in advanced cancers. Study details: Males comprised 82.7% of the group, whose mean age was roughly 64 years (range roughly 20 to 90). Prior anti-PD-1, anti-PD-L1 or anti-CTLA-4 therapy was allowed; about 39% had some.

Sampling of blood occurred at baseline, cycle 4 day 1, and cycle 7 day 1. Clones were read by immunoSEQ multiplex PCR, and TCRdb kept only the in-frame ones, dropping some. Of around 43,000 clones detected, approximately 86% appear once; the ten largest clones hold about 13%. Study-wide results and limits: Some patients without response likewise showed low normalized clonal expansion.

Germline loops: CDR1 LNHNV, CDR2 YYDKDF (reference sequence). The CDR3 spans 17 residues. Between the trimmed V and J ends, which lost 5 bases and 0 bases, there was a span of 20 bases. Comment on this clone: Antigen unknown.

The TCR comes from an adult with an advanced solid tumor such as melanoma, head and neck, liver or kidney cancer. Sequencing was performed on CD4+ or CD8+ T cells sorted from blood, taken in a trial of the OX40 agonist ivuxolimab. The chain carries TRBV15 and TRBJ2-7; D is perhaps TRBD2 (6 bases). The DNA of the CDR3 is TGTGCCACCAGCGCAGACGGGGGAACGAGGGGCTCCTACGAGCAGTACTTC. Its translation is CATSADGGTRGSYEQYF.